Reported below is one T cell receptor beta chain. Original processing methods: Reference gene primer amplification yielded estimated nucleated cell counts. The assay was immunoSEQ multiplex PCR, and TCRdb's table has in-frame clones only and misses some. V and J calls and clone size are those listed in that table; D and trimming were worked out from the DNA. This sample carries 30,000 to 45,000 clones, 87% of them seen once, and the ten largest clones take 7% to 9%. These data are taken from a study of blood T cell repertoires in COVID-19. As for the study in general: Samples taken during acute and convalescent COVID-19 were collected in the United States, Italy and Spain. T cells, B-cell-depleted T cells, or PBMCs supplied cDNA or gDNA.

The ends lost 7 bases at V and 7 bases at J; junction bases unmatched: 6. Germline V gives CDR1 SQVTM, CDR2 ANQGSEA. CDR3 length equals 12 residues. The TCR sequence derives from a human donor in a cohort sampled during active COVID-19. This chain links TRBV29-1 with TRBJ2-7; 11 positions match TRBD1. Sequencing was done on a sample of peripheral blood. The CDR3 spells CSGRDRGKEQYF. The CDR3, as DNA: TGCAGCGGCAGGGACAGGGGGAAAGAGCAGTACTTC.